This TCR beta chain was captured by sequencing in a study of beta chain features in type 1 diabetes. Study results and limitations: The study found moderately but significantly shorter TCRB CDR3s in all four CD4+ subsets of Type 1 diabetes patients.

This clone was picked up a small number of times. Its antigen is not identified. All of the isolated RNA was reverse transcribed, so expressed TCRB transcripts were sequenced. Sequenced by immunoSEQ multiplex PCR; TCRdb stores in-frame clones only, minus some. Of some 240,000 clones in the sample, 16% were seen once. CDR1 and CDR2 (germline): GTSNPN, SVGIG (reference sequence). Trimming removed 3 bases from V and 2 bases from J, with 20 bases in between. The CDR3 has 17 residues. The origin of this receptor is a man aged 25 to 40 with type 1 diabetes. Source material: naive CD4+ T cells from blood. The chain couples TRBV30 to TRBJ1-5; tentative D call: TRBD1 (6 bases). CDR3 in amino acids: CAWSAPGQLWRNQPQHF. For the CDR3, the DNA is TGTGCCTGGAGCGCTCCGGGACAACTTTGGCGCAATCAGCCCCAGCATTTT.